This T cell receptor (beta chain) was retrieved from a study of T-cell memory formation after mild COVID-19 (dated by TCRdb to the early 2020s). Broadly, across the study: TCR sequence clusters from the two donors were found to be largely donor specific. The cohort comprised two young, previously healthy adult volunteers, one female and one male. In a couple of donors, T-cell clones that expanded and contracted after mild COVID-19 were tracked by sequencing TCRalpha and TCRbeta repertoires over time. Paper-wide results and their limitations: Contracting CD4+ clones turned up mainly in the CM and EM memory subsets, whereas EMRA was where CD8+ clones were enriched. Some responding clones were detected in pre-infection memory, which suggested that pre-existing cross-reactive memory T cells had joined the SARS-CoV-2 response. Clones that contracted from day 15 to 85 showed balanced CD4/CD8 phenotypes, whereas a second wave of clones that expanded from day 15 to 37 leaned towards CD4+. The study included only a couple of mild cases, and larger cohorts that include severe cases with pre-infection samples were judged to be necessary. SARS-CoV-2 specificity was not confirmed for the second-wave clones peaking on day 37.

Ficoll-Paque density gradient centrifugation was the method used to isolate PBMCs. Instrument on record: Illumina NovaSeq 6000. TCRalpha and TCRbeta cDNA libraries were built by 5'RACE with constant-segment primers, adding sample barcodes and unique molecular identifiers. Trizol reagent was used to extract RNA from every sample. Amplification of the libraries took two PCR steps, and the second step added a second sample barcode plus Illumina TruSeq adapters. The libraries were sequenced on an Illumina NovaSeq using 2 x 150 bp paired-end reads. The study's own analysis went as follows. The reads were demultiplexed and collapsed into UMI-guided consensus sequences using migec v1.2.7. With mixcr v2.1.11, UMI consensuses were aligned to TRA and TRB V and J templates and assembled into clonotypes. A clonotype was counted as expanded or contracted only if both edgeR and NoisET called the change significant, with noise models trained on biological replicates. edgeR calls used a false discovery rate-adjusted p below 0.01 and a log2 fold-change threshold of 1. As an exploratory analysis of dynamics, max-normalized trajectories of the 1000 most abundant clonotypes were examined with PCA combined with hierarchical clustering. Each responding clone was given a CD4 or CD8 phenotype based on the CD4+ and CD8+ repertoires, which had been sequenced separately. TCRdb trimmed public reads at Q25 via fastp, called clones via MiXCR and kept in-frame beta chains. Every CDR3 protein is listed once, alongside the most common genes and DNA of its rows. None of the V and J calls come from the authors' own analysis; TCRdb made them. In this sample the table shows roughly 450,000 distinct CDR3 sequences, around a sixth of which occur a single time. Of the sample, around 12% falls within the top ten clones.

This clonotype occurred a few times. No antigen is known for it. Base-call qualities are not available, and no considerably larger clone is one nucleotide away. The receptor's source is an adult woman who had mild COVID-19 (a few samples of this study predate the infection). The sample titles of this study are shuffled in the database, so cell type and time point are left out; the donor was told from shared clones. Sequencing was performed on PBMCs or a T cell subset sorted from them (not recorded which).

The base sequence is TGTGCCATCAGTGAATCCGGACCTAGCACAGATACGCAGTATTTT. It translates to CAISESGPSTDTQYF. Recombination joined TRBV10-3 with TRBJ2-3; the D gene remains uncertain. At the junction V is shortened by 3 bases and J by 0 bases, with 10 bases in between. CDR1 and CDR2, per the germline V gene, are ENHRY and SYGVKD. Reading from cysteine to phenylalanine, the CDR3 counts 15 amino acids. Only CDR3 DNA is held: 45 bases, read in frame from base 1.